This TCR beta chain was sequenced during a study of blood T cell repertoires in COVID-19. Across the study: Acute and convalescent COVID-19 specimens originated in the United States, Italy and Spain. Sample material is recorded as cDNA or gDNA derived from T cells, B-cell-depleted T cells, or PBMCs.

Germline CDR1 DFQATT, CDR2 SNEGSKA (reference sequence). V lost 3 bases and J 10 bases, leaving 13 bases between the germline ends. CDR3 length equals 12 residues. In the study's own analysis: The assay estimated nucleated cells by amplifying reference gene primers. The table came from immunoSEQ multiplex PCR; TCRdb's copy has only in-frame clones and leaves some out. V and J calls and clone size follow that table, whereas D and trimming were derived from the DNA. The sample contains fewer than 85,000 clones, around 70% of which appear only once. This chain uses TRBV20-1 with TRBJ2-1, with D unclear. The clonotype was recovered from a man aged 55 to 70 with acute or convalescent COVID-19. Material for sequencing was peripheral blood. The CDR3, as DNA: TGCAGTGCTAGTTTCTGGCTCGAAGAGCAGTTCTTC. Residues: CSASFWLEEQFF.